The T cell receptor (beta chain) under discussion was sequenced for a study of naive and memory T cell subsets. The study, taken as a whole, reports: Over 90% of naive TCR sequences appeared only once, unlike memory subsets.

The CDR3 consists of 14 residues. The V end was cut by 3 bases, the J end by 6 bases, with 15 bases between. CDR1 SGHTA and CDR2 FQGNSA come from the germline V gene. After CD4 positive bead selection, the CD4-negative fraction gave CD8 T cells. Four subsets defined by CD45RA and CD27 were sorted after CD3, CD4, CD8 and live/dead staining. Both TRBC1 and TRBC2 were covered by a beta constant-region primer of two equimolar oligonucleotides. TCRdb ran MiXCR on the UMI-ligation and nested PCR reads and lists one entry per CDR3 protein. The table lists around 27,000 distinct CDR3 sequences, approximately 11% of them singletons. Concerning this clonotype itself: The antigen remains unidentified.

Specimen: effector memory CD4+ T cells from blood. Specified subset: effector memory, CD45RA- CD27-. The sequence came from a human donor in good health. This chain joins TRBV7-2 and TRBJ2-7; D may be TRBD2 (6 bases). This CDR3 reads CASSFRRDSGEQYF. CDR3 sequence (DNA): TGTGCCAGCAGCTTCCGGCGGGATTCGGGCGAGCAGTACTTC.